The 9 T cell receptor beta chains below were found in one sample sequenced in a study of blood T cell repertoires in COVID-19. The data were produced by immunoSEQ multiplex PCR, yet TCRdb's version contains in-frame clones alone and is incomplete. Here the sample spans 160,000 or so clones, roughly 83% being singletons. The sample comprised peripheral blood. The receptors derive from a human donor in a cohort sampled during active COVID-19.

This clone was counted only a few times. This chain uses TRBV7-9 with TRBJ2-5; 10 nucleotides agree with TRBD2. CDR1 is SEHNR, CDR2 FQNEAQ, per germline (reference sequence). V dropped 5 bases and J dropped 8; count of bases not matched to a gene: 8. The CDR3 extends over 14 amino acids. The CDR3 bases are TGTGCCAGCAGCCTCCCAGGGACTAGCGTTACCCAGTACTTC. The encoded protein is CASSLPGTSVTQYF.

The rearrangement joins TRBV5-5 to TRBJ2-7; 10 nucleotides align to TRBD1. CDR1 is SGHKS, CDR2 YYEKEE, per germline (reference sequence). The ends lost 0 bases at V and 2 bases at J; junction bases unmatched: 5. The CDR3 length is 16 residues. CDR3 in amino acids: CASSLVGGQGAYEQYF. The CDR3 DNA reads TGTGCCAGCAGCTTGGTCGGCGGACAGGGGGCCTACGAGCAGTACTTC.

This chain uses TRBV11-3 with TRBJ2-1, with a weak D call TRBD1 (6 bases). Germline lookup yields CDR1 SGHNT and CDR2 YENEEA. Deletions cut 5 bases from V and 7 bases from J, with 12 bases between. The CDR3 consists of 13 residues. CDR3 in amino acids: CASSKGGRNEQFF. CDR3 nucleotides: TGTGCCAGCAGCAAAGGGGGTAGAAATGAGCAGTTCTTC.

The V gene is TRBV28, the J gene TRBJ1-2, with 8 bases that match TRBD1. Germline CDR1 and CDR2: MDHEN and SYDVKM. V lost 6 bases to trimming and J lost 1 base; unmatched junction nucleotides: 7. The CDR3 is 15 amino acids. The CDR3 DNA follows: TGTGCCAGCAGGTGGACGACAGGGGTTAACTATGGCTACACCTTC. The encoded protein is CASRWTTGVNYGYTF.

This clone came up a few times. The J gene is TRBJ1-1, the V gene TRBV5-1, with D maybe TRBD1 (6 bases). Per the germline V gene, CDR1 is SGHRS and CDR2 is YFSETQ. The CDR3 has 15 residues. Trimming took off 1 base at V and 3 bases at J, with 13 bases between the two ends. CDR3: CASSLFRGLDTEAFF. The CDR3 bases are TGCGCCAGCAGCTTGTTCAGGGGCTTGGACACTGAAGCTTTCTTT.

CDR3 nucleotides: TGTGCCAGCTCACCACGGCGGGTGGAGAGTGAAAAACTGTTTTTT. As protein: CASSPRRVESEKLFF. V and J are TRBV18 and TRBJ1-4, with D hard to call. The V end lost 1 base, the J end lost 7 bases, and 13 bases lay between the germline ends. This CDR3 has 15 amino acids. The germline CDR1 and CDR2 sequences are KGHSH and LQKENI.

The CDR3 loop reads CASSSSGINYGYTF. DNA of the CDR3: TGTGCCAGCAGTTCCTCGGGCATAAACTATGGCTACACCTTC. This chain uses TRBV6-5 with TRBJ1-2; D call uncertain. The CDR3 has 14 amino acids. Looked up from germline, CDR1 is MNHEY and CDR2 is SVGAGI. V was trimmed by 4 bases and J by 2 bases, leaving 11 bases between them.

This chain joins TRBV9 and TRBJ1-2, with 9 nucleotides matching TRBD1. With 3 bases clipped from V and 8 bases from J, the junction kept 5 bases outside the gene matches. The CDR3 runs 13 residues. Germline V gene sequence: CDR1 SGDLS, CDR2 YYNGEE. Here the CDR3 DNA reads TGTGCCAGCAGCGACGGGACAGGGAACGGCTACACCTTC. It yields the protein CASSDGTGNGYTF.

This clone was seen only once. The CDR3 spells CASRAGTSGNMSYEQYF. The CDR3 DNA sequence: TGCGCCAGCAGGGCCGGGACTAGCGGGAATATGTCCTACGAGCAGTACTTC. The chain joins TRBV10-1 to TRBJ2-7; the match to TRBD2 covers 13 bases. The CDR3 runs 17 residues. In germline, CDR1 is WNHNN, CDR2 SYGVQD (reference sequence). The J segment lost 1 base and the V segment lost 6 bases, leaving 9 bases of the junction unmatched.